This TCR beta chain is from a study of T cells after yellow fever vaccination. Across the whole study: Preparation of the low-cell-number fractions used SMART-Seq v4 Ultra Low Input.

They built TCR cDNA with 5'RACE template switching, a step that put in a universal primer site and UMIs. TCRdb itself ran the 5' RACE reads through MiXCR, one entry per CDR3 protein. The sample consists of 130,000 or so distinct CDR3 sequences, about 15% of them appearing once. V dropped 3 bases and J dropped 8 bases, with 11 bases sitting between them. The CDR3 runs to 13 residues. This clonotype originated in a man between 18 and 35 years old who received the YFV17D yellow fever vaccine. The chain combines TRBV12-3 or TRBV12-4 with TRBJ1-3; D unresolved. Sequences were derived from CD8+ T cells sorted from PBMCs, sampled 5 days after the yellow fever booster vaccination. CDR3 DNA: TGTGCCAGCAGTTTCTACCCTACGGACACCATATATTTT. It encodes CASSFYPTDTIYF.